This T cell receptor (beta chain) emerged from a study of blood T cell repertoires in COVID-19. Across the whole study: Sample material is recorded as cDNA or gDNA derived from T cells, B-cell-depleted T cells, or PBMCs.

This clone was counted between two and nine times. Per the original data handling: Counts of nucleated cells, estimated from reference gene primer amplification, were obtained. The method was immunoSEQ multiplex PCR; TCRdb's version includes in-frame clones alone and lacks a portion of them. For V, J and clone size, that table is used; D and trimming come from the DNA. The sample records 120,000 or so clones, around 80% being singletons. Germline CDR1 LGHNA, CDR2 YNFKEQ. Trimming took 0 bases from V and 5 from J, leaving 14 bases between them. The length of the CDR3 is 17 residues. This chain joins TRBV4-2 and TRBJ1-6, with D uncertain. The source is a man older than 75 with active or convalescent COVID-19. The source material was peripheral blood. CDR3 nucleotides: TGTGCCAGCAGCCAAGATTTCTTCCCCGGGAATAATTCACCCCTCCACTTT. Protein product: CASSQDFFPGNNSPLHF.